The clone carrying this TCR beta chain was detected many times. Its target is unknown. Germline V gene data show CDR1 as DFQATT and CDR2 as SNEGSKA (reference sequence). CDR3 length: 16 residues. The V end was cut by 0 bases, the J end by 4 bases, with 18 bases between. The data stem from a study of T cells in Graves' hyperthyroidism and ophthalmopathy. The source material, RNA transcripts, was used to amplify TCR beta CDR3 regions. TCR CDR3 underwent first-round RT-PCR with the HTBI primer set. TCRdb reprocessed the multiplex PCR reads via MiXCR and lists one record per CDR3 protein. The sample records about 640,000 distinct CDR3 sequences, less than 25% being singletons. Subjects with ophthalmopathy showed a Clinical Activity Score no lower than 3, a NOSPECS grade no lower than 4, and a duration shorter than 3 months. Study results and limitations: The authors' 13 V-J model separated ophthalmopathy from stable hyperthyroidism.

The J gene is TRBJ1-1, the V gene TRBV20-1, with D tentatively TRBD1 (5 bases). This sequence originates from a man aged 30-40 years with Graves' ophthalmopathy. The sequencing sample was made of blood. Written as DNA, the CDR3 is TGCAGTGCTAGAGATCTCGGGGGGGGAGATGGCACTGAAGCTTTCTTT. Amino acids: CSARDLGGGDGTEAFF.